Sequencing of this T cell receptor (beta chain) was carried out in a study of Graves' ophthalmopathy and Graves' hyperthyroidism. Amplification of the TCR beta CDR3 regions used RNA transcripts (as template). Amplification began with first-round RT-PCR using HTBI primers, then second-round multiplex PCR was performed. Each CDR3 protein gets one entry after TCRdb re-called the multiplex PCR reads with MiXCR. Found here are hundreds of thousands of distinct CDR3 sequences, 35% to 50% of them singletons; the top ten hold roughly 45%. Excluded: other autoimmune disease, uncontrolled infection, pregnancy or lactation. The specimen was peripheral blood. This sequence originates from an adult man with Graves' ophthalmopathy.

In DNA form, the CDR3 reads TGTGCCAGTAGTATGGGGGGGAGGAAGTACGCGAACACCGGGGAGCTGTTTTTT. This gives the protein CASSMGGRKYANTGELFF. This sequence joins TRBV19 and TRBJ2-2; 7 positions agree with TRBD2. The germline V gene encodes CDR1 LNHDA and CDR2 SQIVND (reference sequence). V lost 3 bases and J lost 0; bases outside the gene matches: 10. This CDR3 contains 18 residues.